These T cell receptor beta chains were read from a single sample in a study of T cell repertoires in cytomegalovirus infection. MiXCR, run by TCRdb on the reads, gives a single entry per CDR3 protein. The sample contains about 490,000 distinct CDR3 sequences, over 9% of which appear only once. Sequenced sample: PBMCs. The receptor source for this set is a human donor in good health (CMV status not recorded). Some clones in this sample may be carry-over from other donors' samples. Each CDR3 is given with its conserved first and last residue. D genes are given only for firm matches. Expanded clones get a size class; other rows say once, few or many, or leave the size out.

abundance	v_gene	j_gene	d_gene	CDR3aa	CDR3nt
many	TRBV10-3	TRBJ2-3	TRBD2	CAISEDPGLAASTDTQYF	TGTGCCATCAGTGAGGACCCAGGACTAGCGGCTAGCACAGATACGCAGTATTTT
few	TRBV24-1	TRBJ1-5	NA	CATSEGLSNQPQHF	TGTGCCACCAGTGAAGGGCTTAGCAATCAGCCCCAGCATTTT
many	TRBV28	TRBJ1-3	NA	CASRAGGSGNTIYF	TGTGCCAGCCGAGCAGGAGGGTCGGGAAACACCATATATTTT
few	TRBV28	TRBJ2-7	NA	CASSLGGGPTYEQYF	TGTGCCAGCAGTCTAGGTGGGGGGCCAACCTACGAGCAGTACTTC
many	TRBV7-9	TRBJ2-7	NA	CASSPDGVYEQYF	TGTGCCAGCAGCCCGGACGGAGTCTACGAGCAGTACTTC
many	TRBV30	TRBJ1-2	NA	CAWSVRVGNYGYTF	TGTGCCTGGAGTGTACGAGTGGGAAACTATGGCTACACCTTC
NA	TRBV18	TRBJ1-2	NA	CASSGDSSGGHGYTF	TGTGCCAGCTCTGGGGACTCCTCGGGTGGCCATGGCTACACCTTC
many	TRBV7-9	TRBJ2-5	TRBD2	CASSSSAGVETQYF	TGTGCCAGCAGCTCTTCCGCGGGAGTGGAGACCCAGTACTTC
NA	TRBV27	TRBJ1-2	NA	CASRGDTGGYTF	TGTGCCAGCAGGGGCGATACAGGGGGCTACACCTTC
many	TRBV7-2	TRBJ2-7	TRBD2	CASSPRRGGEQYF	TGTGCCAGCAGTCCAAGGCGGGGGGGCGAGCAGTACTTC
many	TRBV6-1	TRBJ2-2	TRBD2	CASSESFSGANTGELFF	TGTGCCAGCAGTGAAAGTTTCAGCGGGGCGAACACCGGGGAGCTGTTTTTT
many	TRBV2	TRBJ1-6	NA	CASSDRRGLGSPLHF	TGTGCCAGCAGCGACAGAAGGGGACTGGGTTCACCCCTCCACTTT
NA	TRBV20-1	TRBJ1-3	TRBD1	CSARDSQGVISGNTIYF	TGCAGTGCTAGAGATTCACAGGGGGTCATCTCTGGAAACACCATATATTTT
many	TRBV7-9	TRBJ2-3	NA	CASSPVEGPSTDTQYF	TGTGCCAGCAGCCCCGTTGAAGGGCCTAGCACAGATACGCAGTATTTT
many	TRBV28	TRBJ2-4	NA	CASSPGDLENIQYF	TGTGCCAGCAGTCCCGGAGACCTGGAAAACATTCAGTACTTC
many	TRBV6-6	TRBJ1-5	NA	CASSPDEEVNQPQHF	TGTGCCAGCAGTCCAGATGAAGAAGTTAATCAGCCCCAGCATTTT
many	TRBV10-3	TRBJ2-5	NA	CAIKVGGGKETQYF	TGTGCCATCAAGGTTGGAGGGGGCAAGGAGACCCAGTACTTC
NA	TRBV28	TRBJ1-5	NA	CASSYRWGAGQPQHF	TGTGCCAGCAGTTACCGATGGGGGGCAGGTCAGCCCCAGCATTTT
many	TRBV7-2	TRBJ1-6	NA	CASSPGGSSTLHF	TGTGCCAGCAGCCCTGGGGGATCGTCGACCCTCCACTTT
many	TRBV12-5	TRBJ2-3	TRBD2	CASGLDPLAGVADTQYF	TGTGCTAGTGGTTTGGACCCTCTAGCGGGGGTTGCAGATACGCAGTATTTT
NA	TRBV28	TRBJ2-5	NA	CASSPHDGQETQYF	TGTGCCAGCAGCCCCCATGACGGCCAAGAGACCCAGTACTTC
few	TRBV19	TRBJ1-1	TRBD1	CACKTGKVGNTEAFF	TGTGCCTGCAAGACAGGGAAGGTGGGTAACACTGAAGCTTTCTTT
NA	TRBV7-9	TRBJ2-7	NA	CSLDEQYF	TGTTCCTTGGACGAGCAGTACTTC
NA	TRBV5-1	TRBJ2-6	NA	CASRHENSGANVLTF	TGCGCCAGCAGACATGAAAACTCTGGGGCCAACGTCCTGACTTTC
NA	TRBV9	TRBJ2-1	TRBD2	CASSGPSGRDYNEQFF	TGTGCCAGCAGCGGACCTAGCGGGAGAGACTACAATGAGCAGTTCTTC
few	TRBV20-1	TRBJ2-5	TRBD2	CSARTTSGKLETQYF	TGCAGTGCTAGGACGACTAGCGGGAAGTTAGAGACCCAGTACTTC
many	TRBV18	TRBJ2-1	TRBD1	CASSPGTGQAGEQFF	TGTGCCAGCTCCCCAGGGACAGGGCAGGCGGGCGAGCAGTTCTTC
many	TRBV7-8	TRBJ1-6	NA	CASSSTLFSSYNSPLHF	TGTGCCAGCAGCTCGACGCTTTTTAGCTCCTATAATTCACCCCTCCACTTT
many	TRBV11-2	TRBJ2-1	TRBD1	CASSSPGQGVRISYNEQFF	TGTGCCAGCAGCTCCCCGGGACAGGGGGTGAGGATAAGCTACAATGAGCAGTTCTTC
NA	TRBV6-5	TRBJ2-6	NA	CASSSSPVGATGANVLTF	TGTGCCAGCAGTTCCAGTCCGGTAGGGGCAACTGGGGCCAACGTCCTGACTTTC
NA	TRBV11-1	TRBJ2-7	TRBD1	CASSMGQGAEQYF	TGTGCCAGCAGCATGGGACAGGGGGCCGAGCAGTACTTC
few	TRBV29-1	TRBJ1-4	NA	CSVRQEAEKLFF	TGCAGCGTACGACAGGAAGCGGAAAAACTGTTTTTT
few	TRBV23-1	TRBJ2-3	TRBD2	CASSQTGTGGRGTDTQYF	TGCGCCAGCAGTCAAACAGGGACGGGAGGGCGGGGCACAGATACGCAGTATTTT
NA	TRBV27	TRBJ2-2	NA	CASSFKGTGGELFF	TGTGCCAGCAGTTTTAAGGGCACAGGCGGGGAGCTGTTTTTT
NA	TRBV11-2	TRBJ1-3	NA	CASSLGQTLSGNTIYF	TGTGCCAGCAGCTTAGGACAGACCCTCTCTGGAAACACCATATATTTT
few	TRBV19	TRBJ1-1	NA	CASSIFPVTEAFF	TGTGCCAGTAGTATATTTCCAGTCACTGAAGCTTTCTTT
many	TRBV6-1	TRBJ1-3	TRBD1	CASRVAGGPGNTIYF	TGTGCCAGCAGAGTGGCAGGGGGCCCTGGAAACACCATATATTTT
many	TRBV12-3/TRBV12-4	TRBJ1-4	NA	CASSLEVGQQREKLFF	TGTGCCAGCAGTTTAGAGGTCGGGCAGCAGAGGGAAAAACTGTTTTTT
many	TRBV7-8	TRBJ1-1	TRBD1	CASSLADRGLGTEAFF	TGTGCCAGCAGCTTAGCGGACAGGGGATTGGGCACTGAAGCTTTCTTT
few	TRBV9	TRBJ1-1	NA	CASSDGHPNTEAFF	TGTGCCAGCAGCGATGGACACCCGAACACTGAAGCTTTCTTT
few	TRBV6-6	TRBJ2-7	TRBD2	CASSYSFPSGGGSSYEQYF	TGTGCCAGCAGTTACTCGTTTCCTAGCGGGGGGGGAAGCTCCTACGAGCAGTACTTC
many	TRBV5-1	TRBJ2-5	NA	CASSRQTDPSGETQYF	TGCGCCAGCAGCCGCCAGACAGACCCCTCTGGGGAGACCCAGTACTTC
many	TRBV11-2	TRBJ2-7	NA	CASSLGGPPASYEQYF	TGTGCCAGCAGCTTAGGTGGTCCCCCCGCAAGCTACGAGCAGTACTTC